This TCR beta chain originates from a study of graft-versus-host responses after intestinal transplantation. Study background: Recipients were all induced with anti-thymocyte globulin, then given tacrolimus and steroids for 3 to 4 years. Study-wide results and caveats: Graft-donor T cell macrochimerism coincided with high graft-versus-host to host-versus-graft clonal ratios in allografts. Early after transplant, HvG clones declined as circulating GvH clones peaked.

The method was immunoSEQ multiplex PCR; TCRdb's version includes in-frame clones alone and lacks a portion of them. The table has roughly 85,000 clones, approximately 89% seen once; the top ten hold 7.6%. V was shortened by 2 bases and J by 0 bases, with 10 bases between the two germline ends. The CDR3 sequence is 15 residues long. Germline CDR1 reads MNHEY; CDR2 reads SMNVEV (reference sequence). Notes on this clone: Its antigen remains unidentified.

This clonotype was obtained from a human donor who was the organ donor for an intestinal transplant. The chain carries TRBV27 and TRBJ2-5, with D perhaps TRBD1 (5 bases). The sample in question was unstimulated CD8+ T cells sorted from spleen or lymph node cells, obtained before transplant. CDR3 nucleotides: TGTGCCAGCAGTTTAATAGGGGCCCACCAAGAGACCCAGTACTTC. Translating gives CASSLIGAHQETQYF.